The 3 T cell receptor beta chains reported below all come from one sample, sequenced in a study of blood T cell repertoires in COVID-19. The repertoire was sequenced with immunoSEQ multiplex PCR; TCRdb's copy has only in-frame clones and lacks some. The table has under 200,000 clones, about 86% seen once; the top ten hold 5.5% to 8%. Sequences were obtained from peripheral blood. The receptors originated from a man in his fifties with active or convalescent COVID-19.

The chain is built from TRBV30 and TRBJ2-1, with 9 bases fitting TRBD2. Unmatched junction bases numbered 5, after V lost 5 bases and J lost 6 bases. The germline gives CDR1 GTSNPN, CDR2 SVGIG (reference sequence). The CDR3 sequence is 13 residues long. The CDR3 loop reads CAWVSGSGNEQFF. The CDR3, as DNA: TGTGCCTGGGTTAGCGGGAGCGGCAATGAGCAGTTCTTC.

This sequence joins TRBV9 and TRBJ2-7, with a possible D match to TRBD1 (6 bases). V gave up 4 bases and J gave up 3 bases, with 11 bases separating them. CDR1 is SGDLS and CDR2 is YYNGEE in the germline V gene. This CDR3 is built from 13 residues. Here the CDR3 reads CASSLRTDYEQYF. The CDR3, as DNA: TGTGCCAGCAGCCTCCGGACAGACTACGAGCAGTACTTC. The full variable domain, rest sourced from reference TRBV9 and TRBJ2-7, is DSGVTQTPKHLITATGQRVTLRCSPRSGDLSVYWYQQSLDQGLQFLIQYYNGEERAKGNILERFSAQQFPDLHSELNLSSLELGDSALYFCASSLRTDYEQYFGPGTRLTVT.

The chain is built from TRBV10-3 and TRBJ2-6; 10 nucleotides agree with TRBD1. Germline CDR1 reads ENHRY; CDR2 reads SYGVKD. Trimming at V came to 2 bases and at J to 2 bases, leaving 3 bases not matched to a gene. CDR3 length equals 17 residues. CDR3 loop: CAISEDRGLAGANVLTF. In DNA form, the CDR3 reads TGTGCCATCAGTGAGGACAGGGGGCTTGCTGGGGCCAACGTCCTGACTTTC.